The rows below give T cell receptor beta chains drawn from one sample of a study of shared clonotypes between healthy human individuals. The method was immunoSEQ multiplex PCR; TCRdb's version includes in-frame clones alone and lacks a portion of them. This sample yields hundreds of thousands of clones, of which less than 80% are seen a single time; around 1.8% belongs to the top ten. Sequencing was done on a sample of memory CD4+ T cells sorted from blood. The receptors shown here come from a woman aged 25-40 years in good health. Each CDR3 is given with its conserved first and last residue. The D gene is left open where the match is weak. Clone sizes are given selectively: once, few, many, or a class where the clone is expanded.

>-|TRBD1|TRBV27|TRBJ2-2
CASKPGQALSGELFF
TGTGCCAGCAAACCGGGACAGGCGTTGTCCGGGGAGCTGTTTTTT
>-|TRBD1|TRBV6-5|TRBJ2-7
CASSYIGQGAYEQYF
TGTGCCAGCAGTTACATCGGACAGGGGGCCTACGAGCAGTACTTC
>-|-|TRBV18|TRBJ2-7
CASSLRTEAYGEQYF
TGTGCCAGCTCACTAAGGACAGAGGCCTATGGCGAGCAGTACTTC
>-|-|TRBV5-1|TRBJ1-1
CASSFVGDSLRAFF
TGCGCCAGCAGCTTTGTGGGGGACTCACTTCGAGCTTTCTTT
>-|-|TRBV7-2|TRBJ2-3
CASSLGHPSTDTQYF
TGTGCCAGCAGCTTAGGACACCCTAGCACAGATACGCAGTATTTT
>-|-|TRBV5-6|TRBJ1-1
CASSYREWNTEAFF
TGTGCCAGCAGCTATCGAGAGTGGAACACTGAAGCTTTCTTT
>-|-|TRBV27|TRBJ2-5
CASSPWVGQETQYF
TGTGCCAGCAGTCCCTGGGTGGGACAAGAGACCCAGTACTTC
>once|TRBD1|TRBV27|TRBJ2-3
CASSPIAWDRGTDTQYF
TGTGCCAGCAGTCCCATAGCGTGGGACAGGGGGACAGATACGCAGTATTTT
>-|-|TRBV10-3|TRBJ2-7
CAISENRGGEQYF
TGTGCCATCAGTGAAAATAGGGGCGGCGAGCAGTACTTC
>-|-|TRBV6-4|TRBJ1-4
CASSRKADGGEKLFF
TGTGCCAGCAGTCGCAAAGCTGATGGCGGTGAAAAACTGTTTTTT
>-|-|TRBV5-1|TRBJ2-5
CASSLEGVGETQYF
TGCGCCAGCAGCTTGGAGGGGGTCGGAGAGACCCAGTACTTC
>-|TRBD2|TRBV28|TRBJ2-7
CASSLGAGDGYEQYF
TGTGCCAGCAGTTTAGGAGCGGGAGATGGCTACGAGCAGTACTTC
>-|TRBD1|TRBV7-8|TRBJ2-4
CASSLALRGLQYF
TGTGCCAGCAGCTTAGCCCTCAGGGGGCTTCAGTACTTC
>-|-|TRBV25-1|TRBJ2-1
CASGGTRSSYNEQFF
TGTGCCAGCGGTGGGACTCGAAGCTCCTACAATGAGCAGTTCTTC
>-|TRBD1|TRBV7-9|TRBJ2-3
CASSPGQGKGDTQYF
TGTGCCAGCAGCCCGGGACAGGGTAAAGGAGATACGCAGTATTTT
>-|-|TRBV15|TRBJ2-5
CATSRAEGTFRQETQYF
TGTGCCACCAGCAGGGCCGAGGGGACATTCCGACAAGAGACCCAGTACTTC
>-|-|TRBV5-1|TRBJ1-4
CASSPSWATNEKLFF
TGCGCCAGCAGTCCAAGTTGGGCAACTAATGAAAAACTGTTTTTT
>-|TRBD2|TRBV28|TRBJ2-1
CASSTWTSGRNEQFF
TGTGCCAGCAGTACCTGGACTAGCGGGAGAAATGAGCAGTTCTTC
>-|-|TRBV30|TRBJ1-4
CAWRREGSTNEKLFF
TGTGCCTGGCGTCGAGAGGGCAGTACTAATGAAAAACTGTTTTTT
>-|-|TRBV4-1|TRBJ2-7
CASSYDSSSYEQYF
TGCGCCAGCAGCTATGACTCGAGCTCCTACGAGCAGTACTTC
>-|TRBD2|TRBV7-2|TRBJ2-2
CASSLVFLSGRAGTGELFF
TGTGCCAGCAGCTTAGTATTCTTAAGCGGGAGGGCCGGTACCGGGGAGCTGTTTTTT
>-|-|TRBV15|TRBJ2-1
CATSRPNAIAWSSEQFF
TGTGCCACCAGCAGACCAAACGCTATCGCCTGGAGTTCAGAGCAGTTCTTC
>-|-|TRBV2|TRBJ1-1
CASRLTGDTEVFF
TGTGCCAGCAGGTTGACCGGGGACACTGAAGTTTTCTTT
>-|TRBD2|TRBV5-1|TRBJ2-2
CASTSGTSSTGELFF
TGCGCCAGCACTTCCGGGACTAGCTCCACCGGGGAGCTGTTTTTT
>-|TRBD1|TRBV18|TRBJ2-3
CASSPQGQGTDTQYF
TGTGCCAGCTCACCCCAGGGACAGGGGACAGATACGCAGTATTTT
>-|-|TRBV7-3|TRBJ2-1
CASSLTSSQQFF
TGTGCCAGCAGCTTAACTTCTAGCCAGCAGTTCTTC
>-|-|TRBV19|TRBJ2-1
CASSTPGLYSEQFF
TGTGCCAGTAGTACACCGGGGCTTTATAGTGAGCAGTTCTTC
>-|-|TRBV7-9|TRBJ1-6
CASSLGPVGSPLHF
TGTGCCAGCAGCTTAGGCCCAGTTGGTTCACCCCTCCACTTT
>-|-|TRBV7-9|TRBJ2-7
CASSRRAAGRSYEQYF
TGTGCCAGCAGCCGGAGGGCGGCAGGCCGCTCCTACGAGCAGTACTTC
>few|TRBD2|TRBV6-1|TRBJ2-1
CASSVGGRVQFF
TGTGCCAGCAGTGTGGGAGGGAGAGTGCAGTTCTTC
>few|TRBD1|TRBV2|TRBJ2-7
CASSGTGTGVSYEQYF
TGTGCCAGCAGCGGAACCGGGACAGGGGTGTCCTACGAGCAGTACTTC
>few|-|TRBV2|TRBJ1-1
CASSVDSNTEAFF
TGTGCCAGCAGTGTTGATTCGAACACTGAAGCTTTCTTT
>-|-|TRBV4-2|TRBJ2-5
CASSQEETQYF
TGTGCCAGCAGCCAAGAAGAGACCCAGTACTTC